These 19 T cell receptor beta chains originate from one sample sequenced in a study of technical replicates of blood from four donors. The data were produced by immunoSEQ multiplex PCR, yet TCRdb's version contains in-frame clones alone and is incomplete. The sample carries 60,000 to 65,000 clones, around 93% recorded once. Sequencing used PBMCs. The source is a human donor in good health. Some clones in this sample may be carry-over from other donors' samples.

CDR3 residues: CASSTDRGSYGYTF. The CDR3, as DNA: TGTGCCAGTAGTACCGACAGGGGTTCCTATGGCTACACCTTC. This rearrangement joins TRBV19 to TRBJ1-2, with 8 bases fitting TRBD1. The germline V gene has CDR1 LNHDA and CDR2 SQIVND (reference sequence). The CDR3 contains 14 residues. V dropped 4 bases and J dropped 4; count of bases not matched to a gene: 5.

This rearrangement joins TRBV6-6 to TRBJ2-5, with a tentative D call TRBD2 (6 bases). Trimming took off 7 bases at V and 5 bases at J, with 20 bases between the two ends. CDR1 and CDR2 from the germline V gene are MNHNY and SVGAGI (reference sequence). This CDR3 comprises 15 residues. CDR3 in DNA: TGTGCCAGCACGAGGAGCCGGGGGAGACTGGAGACCCAGTACTTC. Translation: CASTRSRGRLETQYF.

The chain joins TRBV19 to TRBJ1-2; D possibly corresponds to TRBD1 (5 bases). V was pared by 4 bases and J by 3 bases, with 12 bases between. Germline-derived CDR1 and CDR2 are LNHDA and SQIVND (reference sequence). The CDR3 spans 14 residues. CDR3 amino acids: CASSTLQDYYGYTF. The CDR3 nucleotides read TGTGCCAGTAGTACCCTACAGGATTACTATGGCTACACCTTC.

This clone was seen just once. The V and J genes are TRBV5-1 and TRBJ2-7, with 7 bases aligning to TRBD1. The CDR3 loop spans 15 amino acids. The germline V gene has CDR1 SGHRS and CDR2 YFSETQ. J was trimmed by 3 bases and V by 1 base; bases with no gene match: 7. The CDR3 is CASSLPNRDSYEQYF. Written as DNA, the CDR3 is TGCGCCAGCAGCTTGCCTAACCGGGACAGCTACGAGCAGTACTTC.

This sequence joins TRBV10-3 and TRBJ2-1; D gene uncertain. This CDR3 is 11 amino acids long. V was cut by 3 bases and J by 7 bases, with 4 bases left in between. CDR1 ENHRY and CDR2 SYGVKD come from the germline V gene. The CDR3 region has the DNA TGTGCCATCAGTGACGCGAATGAGCAGTTCTTC. This sequence encodes CAISDANEQFF.

CDR3 region: CASSPRTGVPSYGYTF. DNA of the CDR3: TGTGCCAGCAGCCCAAGGACAGGCGTACCCTCCTATGGCTACACCTTC. V usage is TRBV7-2 and J usage is TRBJ1-2; 7 positions match TRBD1. Germline V gene sequence: CDR1 SGHTA, CDR2 FQGNSA. The CDR3 has 16 amino acids. J was trimmed by 4 bases and V by 5 bases; bases with no gene match: 13.

V gene TRBV19 combines with J gene TRBJ2-1, with D maybe TRBD1 (6 bases). V lost 5 bases to trimming and J lost 9 bases, with 14 bases between them. This CDR3 has 13 amino acids. Looked up from germline, CDR1 is LNHDA and CDR2 is SQIVND (reference sequence). The CDR3 nucleotides read TGTGCCAGTAGTTTCACAGGGTTGGGTGAGCAGTTCTTC. This codes for CASSFTGLGEQFF.

This clone was counted a single time. Written as DNA, the CDR3 is TGTGCCAGCAGCTTGTGGGACAGGGGCACTTATAGCAATCAGCCCCAGCATTTT. The encoded protein is CASSLWDRGTYSNQPQHF. The chain uses TRBV5-6 and TRBJ1-5; 10 bases fit TRBD1. The V and J ends lost 1 base and 0 bases, in that order; junction bases with no gene match: 7. The CDR3 is 18 amino acids. Germline values: CDR1 SGHDT, CDR2 YYEEEE.

The chain joins TRBV4-1 to TRBJ2-5; D remains unclear. Germline V CDR1 and CDR2: MGHRA, YSYEKL. The V and J ends lost 0 bases and 4 bases respectively, with 15 bases between them. CDR3 length equals 16 residues. In DNA form, the CDR3 reads TGCGCCAGCAGCCAAGATGTGTCGCCGCCGGTAGAGACCCAGTACTTC. Translation: CASSQDVSPPVETQYF.

The gene calls are TRBV9 and TRBJ1-3, with a possible D match to TRBD1 (5 bases). Trimming removed 5 bases at V and 3 bases at J, with 12 bases between. Germline CDR1 and CDR2: SGDLS and YYNGEE. The CDR3 sequence is 14 residues long. This CDR3 is CASSDDRGGNTIYF. DNA of the CDR3: TGTGCCAGCAGTGATGACAGAGGTGGAAACACCATATATTTT.

The count of this clone is one. The chain combines TRBV12-5 with TRBJ2-1, with 9 positions matching TRBD2. The V gene's germline CDR1 is LGHNT and CDR2 FRNRAP. The CDR3 spans 14 residues. The ends lost 4 bases at V and 8 bases at J; junction bases unmatched: 6. This CDR3 is CASGWSSGNDEQFF. CDR3 coding DNA: TGTGCTAGTGGTTGGTCTAGCGGGAACGATGAGCAGTTCTTC.

The J gene is TRBJ2-1, the V gene TRBV11-2; possibly TRBD1 for D (5 bases). The CDR3 spans 14 residues. Trimming took 0 bases from V and 4 from J, leaving 7 bases between them. CDR1 and CDR2 (germline): SGHAT, FQNNGV. The CDR3 DNA reads as TGTGCCAGCAGCTTAGAGCCAGGGTACAATGAGCAGTTCTTC. Its translation is CASSLEPGYNEQFF.

The chain has TRBV11-2 and TRBJ2-7; 7 bases fit TRBD1. Germline V gene lookup returns CDR1 SGHAT and CDR2 FQNNGV. V shed 5 bases and J 6 bases; nucleotides not matched to a gene: 10. CDR3 size: 14 residues. CDR3 coding DNA: TGTGCCAGCAGCAAGCCGAGACAGGGTAGCGAGCAGTACTTC. Translation: CASSKPRQGSEQYF.

The chain carries TRBV4-2 and TRBJ2-1, with TRBD1 matching over 9 bases. Losses at the gene ends were 3 bases for V and 5 bases for J; bases not matched to a gene: 2. CDR3 size: 14 residues. Germline CDR1 is LGHNA and CDR2 is YNFKEQ. The CDR3 is CASSHGQGHNEQFF. DNA of the CDR3: TGTGCCAGCAGCCACGGACAGGGGCACAATGAGCAGTTCTTC.

The chain employs TRBV7-3 and TRBJ2-3, with 12 bases that match TRBD2. The CDR3 loop spans 17 amino acids. Trimming removed 3 bases from V and 1 base from J; junction bases left unmatched: 5. Germline V lookup: CDR1 SGHTA, CDR2 FQGTGA. CDR3 loop: CASSLTSGRIGTDTQYF. The CDR3 DNA sequence: TGTGCCAGCAGCTTGACTAGCGGGAGAATTGGCACAGATACGCAGTATTTT.

This chain joins TRBV5-5 and TRBJ2-7; TRBD2 aligns across 8 bases. The V and J ends lost 0 bases and 3 bases, in that order; junction bases with no gene match: 8. Per germline, CDR1 SGHKS and CDR2 YYEKEE (reference sequence). This CDR3 is 16 amino acids long. The CDR3: CASSLAGTSVVYEQYF. CDR3 DNA: TGTGCCAGCAGCTTGGCCGGGACTAGTGTTGTCTACGAGCAGTACTTC. The whole variable domain, filled in from reference TRBV5-5 and TRBJ2-7, reads DAGVTQSPTHLIKTRGQQVTLRCSPISGHKSVSWYQQVLGQGPQFIFQYYEKEERGRGNFPDRFSARQFPNYSSELNVNALLLGDSALYLCASSLAGTSVVYEQYFGPGTRLTVT.

This chain links TRBV10-3 with TRBJ1-2; a possible D gene is TRBD1 (5 bases). The germline V and J ends were trimmed by 4 bases and 4 bases, with 13 bases remaining between them. CDR1 is ENHRY, CDR2 SYGVKD, per germline. There are 14 residues in the CDR3. Here the CDR3 DNA reads TGTGCCATCAGTGTCGGAGAAAGGGGCTATGGCTACACCTTC. As protein: CAISVGERGYGYTF.

The chain joins TRBV6-6 to TRBJ2-5; TRBD1 is a possible D gene (7 bases). The CDR3 totals 16 residues. Deletions cut 6 bases from V and 1 base from J, with 18 bases between. Germline-derived CDR1 and CDR2 are MNHNY and SVGAGI (reference sequence). The CDR3 DNA sequence: TGTGCCAGCAGCACGATACAGGGGAGGCTCCAAGAGACCCAGTACTTC. Translated, it gives CASSTIQGRLQETQYF.

This chain joins TRBV18 and TRBJ2-1; D perhaps matches TRBD2 (6 bases). The CDR3 has 13 amino acids. Trimming took 5 bases from V and 5 from J, leaving 10 bases between them. The germline V gene encodes CDR1 KGHSH and CDR2 LQKENI. The CDR3 nucleotides are TGTGCCAGCTCAGCGGGACTTGACAATGAGCAGTTCTTC. It encodes CASSAGLDNEQFF.